The rows below give T cell receptor beta chains drawn from one sample of a study of T cell responses to AZD1222 COVID-19 vaccine. Sequencing was performed with immunoSEQ multiplex PCR; in TCRdb, only in-frame clones are kept and a portion is missing. The data contain some 31,000 clones, approximately 87% of them singletons. The source was peripheral blood, collected 28 days after the second AZD1222 dose. The receptor set was obtained from an adult who received the AZD1222 COVID-19 vaccine. The CDR3 runs from the conserved cysteine through the conserved F or W. The D gene is left open where the match is weak. A row's size may be missing; if present it is once, few, many or a size class.

d_call | j_call | v_call | clone_size | cdr3_nt | cdr3_aa
NA | TRBJ2-7 | TRBV7-2 | NA | TGTGCCAGCAGCTTAGACGGCCGGAACTACGAGCAGTACTTC | CASSLDGRNYEQYF
NA | TRBJ2-7 | TRBV7-3 | NA | TGTGCCAGCAGCTTAAAGGGGTTCTCCTACGAGCAGTACTTC | CASSLKGFSYEQYF
NA | TRBJ2-1 | TRBV3-1/TRBV3-2 | once | TGTGCCAGCAGCCAAGCCCTCTTC | CASSQALF
TRBD2 | TRBJ2-3 | TRBV5-1 | NA | TGCGCCAGCAGCTTGGCTAGCGGGGCCACAGATACGCAGTATTTT | CASSLASGATDTQYF
TRBD1 | TRBJ2-1 | TRBV18 | NA | TGTGCCAGCTCACCGGACAGGGATGAGCAGTTCTTC | CASSPDRDEQFF
NA | TRBJ2-7 | TRBV6-6 | NA | TGTGCCAGCAACCCGCGTACGGACATGACCTACGAGCAGTACTTC | CASNPRTDMTYEQYF
NA | TRBJ1-5 | TRBV9 | NA | TGTGCCAGCAGCGTAGCGGGAGGGGACCAGCCCCAGCATTTT | CASSVAGGDQPQHF
TRBD1 | TRBJ1-1 | TRBV7-9 | NA | TGTGCCAGCAGCCCAAGACAGGGGGCGACTGAAGCTTTCTTT | CASSPRQGATEAFF
TRBD1 | TRBJ1-5 | TRBV4-3 | NA | TGCGCCAGCAGCCAAGAGACAGGGGCTCAGCCCCAGCATTTT | CASSQETGAQPQHF
NA | TRBJ1-2 | TRBV29-1 | NA | TGCAGCGTTGAGAGAGTGGGTGCGGGTTATGGCTACACCTTC | CSVERVGAGYGYTF
NA | TRBJ2-3 | TRBV18 | NA | TGTGCCAGCTCACCGTCCCGGTCCAACACAGATACGCAGTATTTT | CASSPSRSNTDTQYF
NA | TRBJ2-1 | TRBV4-3 | NA | TGCGCCAGTCGCCGAAACTTGTACAATGAGCAGTTCTTC | CASRRNLYNEQFF
NA | TRBJ1-6 | TRBV6-5 | NA | TGTGCCAGCAGTTACTCCCCGGACACTCGTTTCCCCCTCCACTTT | CASSYSPDTRFPLHF
TRBD2 | TRBJ2-7 | TRBV6-5 | NA | TGTGCCAGCAGCAGACTAGCGCTCTCCTACGAGCAGTACTTC | CASSRLALSYEQYF
NA | TRBJ1-1 | TRBV18 | NA | TGTGCCAGCTCACCATACACTACGGGTACTGAAGCTTTCTTT | CASSPYTTGTEAFF
TRBD1 | TRBJ1-2 | TRBV19 | NA | TGTGCCAGTATGGGACAGGGGACCTATGGCTACACCTTC | CASMGQGTYGYTF
NA | TRBJ1-1 | TRBV6-2/TRBV6-3 | few | TGTGCCAGCAGCCCCGCCCAGGCAGGCTACTTCTTT | CASSPAQAGYFF
TRBD1 | TRBJ2-7 | TRBV27 | NA | TGTGCCAGCGCCCCCGGACAGGCTTTCTACGAGCAGTACTTC | CASAPGQAFYEQYF
NA | TRBJ1-1 | TRBV6-5 | NA | TGTGCCAGCAGTTACTTGGGTGGCCAATCCACTGAAGCTTTCTTT | CASSYLGGQSTEAFF
NA | TRBJ1-3 | TRBV7-2 | NA | TGTGCCAGCAGCTTGGGGTGGGGGGCGGACAACACCATATATTTT | CASSLGWGADNTIYF
TRBD1 | TRBJ2-2 | TRBV7-8 | NA | TGTGCCAGCAGCTCTCCACCGGGACAGGGTGGGACCGGGGAGCTGTTTTTT | CASSSPPGQGGTGELFF
NA | TRBJ2-3 | TRBV3-1/TRBV3-2 | NA | TGTGCCAGCAGCCAAGATATTGGGTTAACCGCAGATACGCAGTATTTT | CASSQDIGLTADTQYF
NA | TRBJ1-6 | TRBV4-3 | NA | TGCGCCAGCAGCCAAGAAGTACGGGCTGCGGGGCCCCTCCACTTT | CASSQEVRAAGPLHF
NA | TRBJ1-1 | TRBV10-3 | NA | TGTGCCATCAGTGAGTTTGCGGGGAACACTGAAGCTTTCTTT | CAISEFAGNTEAFF
NA | TRBJ2-5 | TRBV6-5 | NA | TGTGCCAGCAGTTACCCGCAGGGATTGGAGACCCAGTACTTC | CASSYPQGLETQYF
NA | TRBJ1-2 | TRBV7-9 | once | TGTGCCAGCAGCTTAGCTGGGGGCGGCTATGGCTACACCTTC | CASSLAGGGYGYTF
NA | TRBJ1-3 | TRBV3-1/TRBV3-2 | once | TGTGCCAGCAGCCAAGATCTAGGCCCAGGGTCCGGAGAGACCATATATTTT | CASSQDLGPGSGETIYF
TRBD1 | TRBJ2-7 | TRBV7-9 | NA | TGTGCCAGCAGCTGGGGACAGGGGGCGTTCTACGAGCAGTACTTC | CASSWGQGAFYEQYF
NA | TRBJ1-6 | TRBV12-3/TRBV12-4 | NA | TGTGCCAGCAAGAGCTCCTATAATTCACCCCTCCACTTT | CASKSSYNSPLHF
TRBD1 | TRBJ1-1 | TRBV28 | NA | TGTGCCAGCAGAGACAGGGGAGGCTGGACTGAAGCTTTCTTT | CASRDRGGWTEAFF
NA | TRBJ2-1 | TRBV19 | NA | TGTGCCAGTAGTGACCGACAACAGGGATACAATGAGCAGTTCTTC | CASSDRQQGYNEQFF
NA | TRBJ2-5 | TRBV30 | NA | TGTGCCTGGAGTGTAACGGGGACCCAGTACTTC | CAWSVTGTQYF
NA | TRBJ1-2 | TRBV7-8 | once | TGTGCCAGCAGCATCCGGACAGCGGTGGGAGGCTACACCTTC | CASSIRTAVGGYTF
NA | TRBJ2-2 | TRBV4-3 | NA | TGCGCCAGCAGCCAAGTCAGGAACACCGGGGAGCTGTTTTTT | CASSQVRNTGELFF
NA | TRBJ2-3 | TRBV4-1 | NA | TGCGCCAGCAGCCTCTTAGAGACAGGTCTCGGGTCGCAGTATTTT | CASSLLETGLGSQYF
NA | TRBJ2-3 | TRBV11-2 | NA | TGTGCCAGCAGCAAACAAGACAGTAGCACAGATACGCAGTATTTT | CASSKQDSSTDTQYF
TRBD2 | TRBJ2-7 | TRBV13 | NA | TGTGCCAGCAGCTTCGGGGGGGGCTATAGCTCCTACGAGCAGTACTTC | CASSFGGGYSSYEQYF
NA | TRBJ2-1 | TRBV18 | NA | TGTGCCAGCTCACGTACCACCGGGACGCGAACCTACAATGAGCAGTTCTTC | CASSRTTGTRTYNEQFF
TRBD1 | TRBJ2-3 | TRBV24-1 | NA | TGTGCCACCAGTGGACGACAGGGGGCAGATACGCAGTATTTT | CATSGRQGADTQYF
TRBD2 | TRBJ2-5 | TRBV24-1 | NA | TGTGCCACCAGTGATAATATGGCTAGCGGGGGGCTAGAGACCCAGTACTTC | CATSDNMASGGLETQYF
NA | TRBJ1-1 | TRBV6-5 | few | TGTGCCAGCAGTTACTCGATTCAGGGTTACACTGAAGCTTTCTTT | CASSYSIQGYTEAFF
NA | TRBJ2-7 | TRBV11-3 | NA | TGTGCCAGCAGCCCGCGGGACGTTGGGCCCTACGAGCAGTACTTC | CASSPRDVGPYEQYF
TRBD1 | TRBJ2-1 | TRBV18 | NA | TGTGCCAGCTCACCTCACGGACAGGAAACCTACAATGAGCAGTTCTTC | CASSPHGQETYNEQFF
NA | TRBJ1-2 | TRBV27 | NA | TGTGCCAGCAGTGAGTCAAGGGGTTTCGTTGGGGGCTACACCTTC | CASSESRGFVGGYTF
TRBD1 | TRBJ2-3 | TRBV5-1 | NA | TGCGCAGACAAAGACGGGACAGGGTCGGATACGCAGTATTTT | CADKDGTGSDTQYF
TRBD1 | TRBJ1-6 | TRBV2 | NA | TGTGCCAGCAAGGACAGGGGGTATAATTCACCCCTCCACTTT | CASKDRGYNSPLHF
NA | TRBJ1-2 | TRBV6-2/TRBV6-3 | NA | TGTGCCAGCAGTTCCGTAATAATCTACTATGGCTACACCTTC | CASSSVIIYYGYTF
NA | TRBJ1-5 | TRBV15 | NA | TGTGCCACCAGCAGAGATCGGCCGGAGCCCCAGCATTTT | CATSRDRPEPQHF
NA | TRBJ1-4 | TRBV7-2 | NA | TGTGCCAGCAGCCCTTTCGGTACTAATGAAAAACTGTTTTTT | CASSPFGTNEKLFF
NA | TRBJ2-2 | TRBV4-1 | NA | TGCGCCAGCAGCCAAGGACAGTCGAACACCGGGGAGCTGTTTTTT | CASSQGQSNTGELFF
NA | TRBJ1-2 | TRBV29-1 | NA | TGCAGCGTTCCGGACAGTGATAACTATGGCTACACCTTC | CSVPDSDNYGYTF
TRBD1 | TRBJ1-4 | TRBV6-1 | NA | TGTGCCAGCAGTGAACTGCGGGACAGAGGAGAAAAACTGTTTTTT | CASSELRDRGEKLFF
TRBD1 | TRBJ2-5 | TRBV7-9 | NA | TGTGCCAGCAGCCGGGACAGGGGGCCGCAAGAGACCCAGTACTTC | CASSRDRGPQETQYF
NA | TRBJ1-5 | TRBV19 | NA | TGTGCCAGTAGTATATTCAGCGACTCCAATCAGCCCCAGCATTTT | CASSIFSDSNQPQHF
NA | TRBJ1-6 | TRBV5-6 | NA | TGTGCCAGCAGCTCGACGGGCGATTCACCCCTCCACTTT | CASSSTGDSPLHF
NA | TRBJ2-5 | TRBV2 | NA | TGTGCCAGCACCGGGGGGCGATGGGAGACCCAGTACTTC | CASTGGRWETQYF
NA | TRBJ2-7 | TRBV27 | NA | TGTGCCAGCAGTTTAAGGACAGCCTCCGAGCAGTACTTC | CASSLRTASEQYF